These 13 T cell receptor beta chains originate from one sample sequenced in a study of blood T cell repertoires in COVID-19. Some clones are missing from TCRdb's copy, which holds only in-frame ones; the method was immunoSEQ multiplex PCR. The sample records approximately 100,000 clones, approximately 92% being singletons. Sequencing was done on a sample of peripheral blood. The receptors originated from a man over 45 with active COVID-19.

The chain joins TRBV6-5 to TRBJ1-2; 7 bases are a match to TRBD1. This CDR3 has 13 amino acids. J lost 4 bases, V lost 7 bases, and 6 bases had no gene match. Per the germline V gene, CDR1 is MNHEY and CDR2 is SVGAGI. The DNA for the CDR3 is TGTGCCAGCAATCTGGGACAGCCCTATGGCTACACCTTC. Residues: CASNLGQPYGYTF.

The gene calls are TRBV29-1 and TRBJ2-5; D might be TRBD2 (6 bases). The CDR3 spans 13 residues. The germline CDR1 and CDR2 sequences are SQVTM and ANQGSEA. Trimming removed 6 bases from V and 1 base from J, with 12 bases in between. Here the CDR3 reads CSVGTSIQETQYF. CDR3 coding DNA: TGCAGCGTCGGGACTTCAATCCAAGAGACCCAGTACTTC. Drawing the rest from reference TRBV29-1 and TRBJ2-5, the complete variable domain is SAVISQKPSRDICQRGTSLTIQCQVDSQVTMMFWYRQQPGQSLTLIATANQGSEATYESGFVIDKFPISRPNLTFSTLTVSNMSPEDSSIYLCSVGTSIQETQYFGPGTRLLVL.

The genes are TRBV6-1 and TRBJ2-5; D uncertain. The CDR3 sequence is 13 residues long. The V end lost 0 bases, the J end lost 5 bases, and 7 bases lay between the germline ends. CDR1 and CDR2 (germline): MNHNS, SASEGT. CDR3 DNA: TGTGCCAGCAGTGAAGCGGGCGTTGAGACCCAGTACTTC. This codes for CASSEAGVETQYF.

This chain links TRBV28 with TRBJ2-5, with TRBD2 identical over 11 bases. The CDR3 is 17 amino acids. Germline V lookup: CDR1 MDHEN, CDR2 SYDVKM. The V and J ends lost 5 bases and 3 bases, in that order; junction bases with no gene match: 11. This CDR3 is CASSPYPGTSGKETQYF. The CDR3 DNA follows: TGTGCCAGCAGTCCCTACCCCGGGACTAGCGGTAAAGAGACCCAGTACTTC.

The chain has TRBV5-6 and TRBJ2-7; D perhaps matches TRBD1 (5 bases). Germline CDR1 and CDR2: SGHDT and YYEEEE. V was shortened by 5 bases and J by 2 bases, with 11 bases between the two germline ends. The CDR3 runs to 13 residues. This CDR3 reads CASSLGVPYEQYF. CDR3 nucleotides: TGTGCCAGCAGTTTAGGGGTCCCCTACGAGCAGTACTTC. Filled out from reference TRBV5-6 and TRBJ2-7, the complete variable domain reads DAGVTQSPTHLIKTRGQQVTLRCSPKSGHDTVSWYQQALGQGPQFIFQYYEEEERQRGNFPDRFSGHQFPNYSSELNVNALLLGDSALYLCASSLGVPYEQYFGPGTRLTVT.

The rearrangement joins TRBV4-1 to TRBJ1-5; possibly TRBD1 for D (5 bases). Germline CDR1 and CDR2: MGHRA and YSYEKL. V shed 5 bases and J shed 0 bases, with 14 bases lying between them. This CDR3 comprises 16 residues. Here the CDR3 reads CASSEDKTYSNQPQHF. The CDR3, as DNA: TGCGCCAGCAGCGAGGACAAGACATATAGCAATCAGCCCCAGCATTTT.

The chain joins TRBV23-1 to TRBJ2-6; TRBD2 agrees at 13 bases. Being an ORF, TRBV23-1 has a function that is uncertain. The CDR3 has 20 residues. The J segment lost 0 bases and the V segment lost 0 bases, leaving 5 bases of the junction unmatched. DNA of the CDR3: TGCGCCAGCAGTCAATCAAGGGGGACTAGCGGGGACTCTGGGGCCAACGTCCTGACTTTC. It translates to CASSQSRGTSGDSGANVLTF.

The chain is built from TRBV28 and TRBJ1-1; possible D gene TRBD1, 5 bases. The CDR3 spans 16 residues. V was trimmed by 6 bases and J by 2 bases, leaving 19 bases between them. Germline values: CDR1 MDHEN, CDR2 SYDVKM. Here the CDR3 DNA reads TGTGCCAGCAGACTAAGGGGTAAACTATTAAACACTGAAGCTTTCTTT. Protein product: CASRLRGKLLNTEAFF. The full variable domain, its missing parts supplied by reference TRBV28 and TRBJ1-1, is DVKVTQSSRYLVKRTGEKVFLECVQDMDHENMFWYRQDPGLGLRLIYFSYDVKMKEKGDIPEGYSVSREKKERFSLILESASTNQTSMYLCASRLRGKLLNTEAFFGQGTRLTVV.

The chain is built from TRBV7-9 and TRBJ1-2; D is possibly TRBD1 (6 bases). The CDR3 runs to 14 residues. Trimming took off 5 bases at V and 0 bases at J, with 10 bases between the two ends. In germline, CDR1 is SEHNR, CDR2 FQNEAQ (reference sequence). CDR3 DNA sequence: TGTGCCAGCAGCCCGGGGACATCTAACTATGGCTACACCTTC. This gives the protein CASSPGTSNYGYTF.

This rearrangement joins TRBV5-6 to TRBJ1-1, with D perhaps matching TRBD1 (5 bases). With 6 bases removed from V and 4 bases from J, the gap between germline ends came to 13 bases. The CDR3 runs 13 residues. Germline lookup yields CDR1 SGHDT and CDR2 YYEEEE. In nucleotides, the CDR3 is TGTGCCAGCAACCGAATAGGGGCCACTGAAGCTTTCTTT. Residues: CASNRIGATEAFF.

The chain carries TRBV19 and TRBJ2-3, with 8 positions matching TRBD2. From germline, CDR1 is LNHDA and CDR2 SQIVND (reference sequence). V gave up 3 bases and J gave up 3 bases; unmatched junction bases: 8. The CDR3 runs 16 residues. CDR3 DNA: TGTGCCAGTAGTATGTCCAGCGGGAGTTGGACAGATACGCAGTATTTT. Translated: CASSMSSGSWTDTQYF.

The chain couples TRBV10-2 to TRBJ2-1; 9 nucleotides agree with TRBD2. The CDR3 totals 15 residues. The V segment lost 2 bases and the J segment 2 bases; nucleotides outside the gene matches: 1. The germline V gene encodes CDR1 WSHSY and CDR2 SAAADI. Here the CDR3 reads CASSEAGGPYNEQFF. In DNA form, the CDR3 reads TGCGCCAGCAGTGAGGCGGGAGGGCCCTACAATGAGCAGTTCTTC.

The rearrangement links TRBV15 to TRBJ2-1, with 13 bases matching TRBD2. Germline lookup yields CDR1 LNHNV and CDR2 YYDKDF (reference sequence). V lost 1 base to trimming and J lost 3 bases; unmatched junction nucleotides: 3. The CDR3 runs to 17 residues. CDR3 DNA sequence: TGTGCCACCAGCAGAGGACTAGCGGGAGGCCTCTACAATGAGCAGTTCTTC. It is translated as CATSRGLAGGLYNEQFF.